A single sample gave rise to the 24 T cell receptor beta chains below, sequenced in a study of T cell responses to AZD1222 COVID-19 vaccine. The data were produced by immunoSEQ multiplex PCR, yet TCRdb's version contains in-frame clones alone and is incomplete. The sample holds 100,000 to 120,000 clones; 85% to 95% are singletons and the top ten take about 8.3%. The sequencing used peripheral blood, collected on day 0 of AZD1222 vaccination. The receptors originated from an adult in good health.

The chain links TRBV6-6 to TRBJ2-5; D remains ambiguous. Between the trimmed V and J ends, which lost 0 bases and 5 bases, there was a span of 4 bases. The CDR3 extends over 12 amino acids. Germline assignment: CDR1 MNHNY and CDR2 SVGAGI (reference sequence). For the CDR3, the DNA is TGTGCCAGCAGTTACTCAGGCGAGACCCAGTACTTC. Translation gives CASSYSGETQYF.

V is TRBV15 and J is TRBJ2-7, with 7 bases aligning to TRBD1. Germline CDR1 reads LNHNV; CDR2 reads YYDKDF (reference sequence). Trimming at V came to 1 base and at J to 2 bases, leaving 5 bases not matched to a gene. The CDR3 has 15 residues. In nucleotides, the CDR3 is TGTGCCACCAGCAGAGCAAGGGGGACAGCCTACGAGCAGTACTTC. This codes for CATSRARGTAYEQYF.

This clone showed up just once. The chain combines TRBV5-6 with TRBJ2-7, with 7 bases matching TRBD1. V shed 4 bases, J shed 3 bases, and the junction held 13 bases outside the gene matches. The CDR3 loop spans 16 amino acids. The germline V gene encodes CDR1 SGHDT and CDR2 YYEEEE. This CDR3 is CASSRTPGQYLYEQYF. The DNA of the CDR3 is TGTGCCAGCAGCCGGACTCCGGGACAGTATCTCTACGAGCAGTACTTC. The complete variable domain, with remaining parts taken from reference TRBV5-6 and TRBJ2-7, reads DAGVTQSPTHLIKTRGQQVTLRCSPKSGHDTVSWYQQALGQGPQFIFQYYEEEERQRGNFPDRFSGHQFPNYSSELNVNALLLGDSALYLCASSRTPGQYLYEQYFGPGTRLTVT.

The genes are TRBV4-2 and TRBJ1-5; D unclear. The CDR3 loop spans 13 amino acids. Trimming shortened V by 4 bases and J by 6 bases, and 10 bases separated the two germline ends. The germline CDR1 and CDR2 sequences are LGHNA and YNFKEQ. The DNA of the CDR3 is TGTGCCAGCAGCCGGCGGGAGGGTCAGCCCCAGCATTTT. Protein: CASSRREGQPQHF.

The chain couples TRBV2 to TRBJ2-7, with D hard to call. The V gene's germline CDR1 is SNHLY and CDR2 FYNNEI. Trimming left V 4 bases short and J 3 bases short, with 16 bases between. This CDR3 is 15 amino acids long. CDR3 sequence (DNA): TGTGCCAGCAGTGTGGCAGGCAGCTGGGACTACGAGCAGTACTTC. Translating it yields CASSVAGSWDYEQYF.

The chain links TRBV24-1 to TRBJ2-3; D is unresolved. The CDR3 is 16 amino acids. Germline-derived CDR1 and CDR2 are KGHDR and SFDVKD. V gave up 2 bases and J gave up 2 bases, with 13 bases separating them. The CDR3 sequence is CATSDSGTGFTDTQYF. The CDR3 DNA sequence: TGTGCCACCAGTGATTCCGGTACTGGGTTCACAGATACGCAGTATTTT.

Only a few counts were recorded for this clone. J is TRBJ1-5 and V is TRBV5-1; D is uncertain. This CDR3 is built from 15 residues. The V gene lost 0 bases and the J gene lost 0 bases, with 7 bases spanning the gap. Germline V gives CDR1 SGHRS, CDR2 YFSETQ. The CDR3 nucleotides read TGCGCCAGCAGCTTGGCCGAATTTAGCAATCAGCCCCAGCATTTT. It specifies CASSLAEFSNQPQHF.

The chain couples TRBV6-5 to TRBJ1-3; D possibly corresponds to TRBD1 (6 bases). Trimming pared 2 bases from V and 4 bases from J, leaving 12 bases between. CDR3 length equals 15 residues. Germline V gives CDR1 MNHEY, CDR2 SVGAGI. The CDR3 DNA reads TGTGCCAGCAGTTACGGGGGCTCCAAGGGAAACACCATATATTTT. Translating it yields CASSYGGSKGNTIYF.

The V call is TRBV29-1, the J call TRBJ1-1; D may be TRBD1 (6 bases). V was trimmed by 5 bases and J by 0 bases, leaving 10 bases between them. Germline V lookup: CDR1 SQVTM, CDR2 ANQGSEA. This CDR3 comprises 13 residues. CDR3 in DNA: TGCAGCGTTAAAGGACAGATGAACACTGAAGCTTTCTTT. Translated: CSVKGQMNTEAFF.

This sequence joins TRBV3-1 (or the pseudogene TRBV3-2) and TRBJ2-3; weak D call: TRBD2 (6 bases). CDR3 length: 13 residues. Trimming removed 8 bases from V and 2 bases from J, with 11 bases in between. Germline V gene lookup returns CDR1 LGHDT and CDR2 YNNKEL (reference sequence). CDR3 DNA sequence: TGTGCCAGCGGTAGCGGCTTCACAGATACGCAGTATTTT. The encoded protein is CASGSGFTDTQYF.

V and J are TRBV7-2 and TRBJ2-5; tentative D call: TRBD2 (6 bases). V was cut by 8 bases and J by 6 bases, with 16 bases left in between. The CDR3 runs to 13 residues. The germline gives CDR1 SGHTA, CDR2 FQGNSA. The CDR3 loop is CASEQAGGKTQYF. CDR3 DNA sequence: TGTGCCAGCGAGCAAGCGGGCGGAAAGACCCAGTACTTC.

The gene calls are TRBV4-1 and TRBJ2-7; possible D gene TRBD2, 5 bases. V was shortened by 3 bases and J by 4 bases, with 13 bases between the two germline ends. The CDR3 totals 14 residues. Germline CDR1 MGHRA, CDR2 YSYEKL. In DNA, the CDR3 is TGCGCCAGCAGCCAGCCCCAATCGGGGTACGAGCAGTACTTC. Translation gives CASSQPQSGYEQYF.

The V call is TRBV6-5, the J call TRBJ1-4; possible D gene TRBD1, 6 bases. Deletions cut 7 bases from V and 7 bases from J, with 13 bases between. The CDR3 extends over 13 amino acids. CDR1 is MNHEY and CDR2 is SVGAGI in the germline V gene. CDR3 in DNA: TGTGCCAGCAAGGGGGATGGGTTTGAAAAACTGTTTTTT. Amino acid sequence: CASKGDGFEKLFF.

This sequence joins TRBV5-1 and TRBJ2-3, with 9 bases aligning to TRBD2. V gave up 0 bases and J gave up 5 bases; unmatched junction bases: 16. Per germline, CDR1 SGHRS and CDR2 YFSETQ. The length of the CDR3 is 19 residues. The CDR3 here is CASSLGWLGGGAVKDTQYF. In nucleotides, the CDR3 is TGCGCCAGCAGCTTGGGGTGGTTAGGCGGGGGGGCCGTGAAAGATACGCAGTATTTT.

The chain recombines TRBV19 with TRBJ1-5; possibly TRBD1 for D (5 bases). Per the germline V gene, CDR1 is LNHDA and CDR2 is SQIVND (reference sequence). The CDR3 runs to 18 residues. V lost 4 bases and J lost 2, with 21 bases in between. In nucleotides, the CDR3 is TGTGCCAGTAGTACCCGGGACGGTGGGGCGGGGGGCAATCAGCCCCAGCATTTT. Its translation is CASSTRDGGAGGNQPQHF.

The chain combines TRBV12-3 or TRBV12-4 with TRBJ1-2, with TRBD1 as a possible D gene (5 bases). The CDR3 is 13 residues long. V lost 6 bases, J lost 7 bases, and 15 bases lay in between. The CDR3 DNA reads TGTGCCAGCAGACCTACAGAGAGGGGTGGCTACACCTTC. It specifies CASRPTERGGYTF.

This chain connects TRBV19 to TRBJ1-2; D gene ambiguous. The CDR3 loop spans 15 amino acids. Trimming took 0 bases from V and 0 from J, leaving 8 bases between them. Germline values: CDR1 LNHDA, CDR2 SQIVND (reference sequence). In DNA form, the CDR3 reads TGTGCCAGTAGTATAGAGGCGTACTCTAACTATGGCTACACCTTC. Translated: CASSIEAYSNYGYTF. Supplemented by reference TRBV19 and TRBJ1-2, the full variable domain reads DGGITQSPKYLFRKEGQNVTLSCEQNLNHDAMYWYRQDPGQGLRLIYYSQIVNDFQKGDIAEGYSVSREKKESFPLTVTSAQKNPTAFYLCASSIEAYSNYGYTFGSGTRLTVV.

This chain joins TRBV11-3 and TRBJ2-7; D may be TRBD2 (5 bases). There are 13 residues in the CDR3. Germline loops: CDR1 SGHNT, CDR2 YENEEA. With 5 bases removed from V and 5 bases from J, the gap between germline ends came to 13 bases. The CDR3 sequence is CASSRGRENEQYF. As DNA, the CDR3 is TGTGCCAGCAGCCGGGGAAGGGAGAACGAGCAGTACTTC.

This chain joins TRBV10-1 and TRBJ2-5; TRBD2 agrees at 9 bases. This CDR3 has 15 amino acids. The V and J ends lost 2 bases and 1 base, in that order; junction bases with no gene match: 2. Germline values: CDR1 WNHNN, CDR2 SYGVQD (reference sequence). The CDR3 loop is CASSELSGGQETQYF. The CDR3 DNA reads TGCGCCAGCAGTGAGCTTAGCGGGGGCCAAGAGACCCAGTACTTC.

This sequence joins TRBV19 and TRBJ1-5; the D gene is possibly TRBD1 (6 bases). CDR1 is LNHDA, CDR2 SQIVND, per germline (reference sequence). V lost 3 bases and J 7 bases, leaving 13 bases between the germline ends. The CDR3 extends over 14 amino acids. The chain's CDR3 is CASSMLQGYQPQHF. As DNA, the CDR3 is TGTGCCAGTAGTATGTTACAGGGCTACCAGCCCCAGCATTTT.

The gene calls are TRBV11-1 and TRBJ1-2; the D gene is possibly TRBD1 (6 bases). Deletions cut 8 bases from V and 8 bases from J, with 18 bases between. CDR3 length equals 13 residues. CDR1 and CDR2 (germline): SGHAT, FQDESV (reference sequence). CDR3 DNA: TGTGCCAGCGCGGACAGATACATTGGGGGCTACACCTTC. Its protein is CASADRYIGGYTF.

The J gene is TRBJ2-7, the V gene TRBV7-8; D perhaps matches TRBD1 (6 bases). Germline V lookup: CDR1 SGHVS, CDR2 FQNEAQ. The germline V and J ends were trimmed by 5 bases and 0 bases, with 20 bases remaining between them. CDR3 size: 17 residues. CDR3 amino acids: CASSPGVVAGSSYEQYF. As DNA, the CDR3 is TGTGCCAGCAGCCCAGGGGTAGTTGCAGGCAGCTCCTACGAGCAGTACTTC. Looking up the rest from reference TRBV7-8 and TRBJ2-7 gives the full variable domain: GAGVSQSPRYKVAKRGQDVALRCDPISGHVSLFWYQQALGQGPEFLTYFQNEAQLDKSGLPSDRFFAERPEGSVSTLKIQRTQQEDSAVYLCASSPGVVAGSSYEQYFGPGTRLTVT.

This chain joins TRBV13 and TRBJ2-3; perhaps TRBD2 as D (5 bases). This CDR3 has 16 amino acids. Trimming pared 3 bases from V and 6 bases from J, leaving 19 bases between. Per germline, CDR1 PRHDT and CDR2 FYEKMQ (reference sequence). Here the CDR3 reads CASSFGPASSGDTQYF. The CDR3 bases are TGTGCCAGCAGCTTCGGCCCGGCCTCCTCGGGGGATACGCAGTATTTT.

This clone was detected once. The chain joins TRBV7-9 to TRBJ2-7, with D possibly matching TRBD2 (6 bases). The CDR3 contains 15 residues. Looked up from germline, CDR1 is SEHNR and CDR2 is FQNEAQ (reference sequence). Trimming removed 5 bases at V and 2 bases at J, with 16 bases between. CDR3 nucleotide sequence: TGTGCCAGCAGCCCCCGACGAGGGGAGGCCTACGAGCAGTACTTC. Its translation: CASSPRRGEAYEQYF.